The 23 T cell receptor beta chains below come from one sample, sequenced in a study of control samples from healthy donors and cancer patients (dated by TCRdb to 2018 to 2021). Library method: the immunoSEQ multiplex PCR assay. The table comes from immuneACCESS by way of TCRdb, which keeps in-frame sequences with V and J called. Part of the clones is missing from these tables; in studies checked, under half for an unresolved V gene and the rest for unknown reasons. The sample table holds roughly 220,000 clones, of which about 94% were seen once. 1.5% of the sample lies in the top ten. The specimen sequenced was blood. The receptors stem from a man in his fifties in good health.

The V gene is TRBV7-2, the J gene TRBJ1-6; 8 bases are shared with TRBD1. The length of the CDR3 is 14 residues. CDR1 is SGHTA and CDR2 is FQGNSA in the germline V gene. The V gene end was trimmed by 1 base and the J gene end by 12 bases; junction bases not matched to a gene: 5. This CDR3 reads CASSLDGQGIPLHF. The CDR3, as DNA: TGTGCCAGCAGCTTAGATGGACAGGGAATACCCCTCCACTTT.

This rearrangement joins TRBV29-1 to TRBJ2-1; D possibly corresponds to TRBD1 (5 bases). V lost 4 bases to trimming and J lost 8 bases, with 15 bases between them. Germline CDR1 and CDR2: SQVTM and ANQGSEA. The CDR3 consists of 13 residues. The CDR3 nucleotides are TGCAGCGTTGTATTCAGGGCCCTGGATGAGCAGTTCTTC. As protein: CSVVFRALDEQFF.

The chain combines TRBV9 with TRBJ1-1; D is possibly TRBD1 (5 bases). The CDR3 length is 12 residues. Germline CDR1 SGDLS, CDR2 YYNGEE. The V gene lost 0 bases and the J gene lost 5 bases, with 5 bases spanning the gap. CDR3 sequence reads: CASSVGGTEAFF. Here the CDR3 DNA reads TGTGCCAGCAGCGTAGGGGGGACTGAAGCTTTCTTT.

This sequence joins TRBV6-4 and TRBJ2-7; D is possibly TRBD2 (6 bases). In germline, CDR1 is MRHNA, CDR2 SNTAGT. The CDR3 totals 15 residues. V lost 6 bases and J 1 base, leaving 16 bases between the germline ends. The CDR3 DNA reads TGTGCCAGCAGCTACGTGGCGGGAAGGTCCTACGAGCAGTACGTC. The encoded protein is CASSYVAGRSYEQYV.

This rearrangement joins TRBV3-1 (or the pseudogene TRBV3-2) to TRBJ1-1, with TRBD1 as a possible D gene (5 bases). This CDR3 is built from 13 residues. Between the trimmed V and J ends, which lost 1 base and 4 bases, there was a span of 7 bases. Looked up from germline, CDR1 is LGHDT and CDR2 is YNNKEL (reference sequence). CDR3 sequence reads: CASSQAGSTEAFF. The CDR3 nucleotides read TGTGCCAGCAGCCAAGCAGGGTCCACTGAAGCTTTCTTT.

The chain joins TRBV2 to TRBJ2-1; TRBD1 matches 10 bases. In germline, CDR1 is SNHLY, CDR2 FYNNEI. V lost 5 bases to trimming and J lost 0 bases; unmatched junction nucleotides: 7. The CDR3 consists of 17 residues. The CDR3 spells CASSRDRGRSSYNEQFF. The CDR3 DNA is TGTGCCAGCAGTCGGGACAGGGGCCGTTCCTCCTACAATGAGCAGTTCTTC.

The chain is built from TRBV29-1 and TRBJ1-2; 9 bases line up with TRBD1. The CDR3 sequence is 12 residues long. V lost 5 bases and J lost 11; bases outside the gene matches: 9. Germline-derived CDR1 and CDR2 are SQVTM and ANQGSEA. The chain's CDR3 is CSVTRQGGRYTF. The CDR3 DNA reads TGCAGCGTTACGAGACAGGGGGGGAGGTACACCTTC. The complete variable domain, with remaining parts taken from reference TRBV29-1 and TRBJ1-2, reads SAVISQKPSRDICQRGTSLTIQCQVDSQVTMMFWYRQQPGQSLTLIATANQGSEATYESGFVIDKFPISRPNLTFSTLTVSNMSPEDSSIYLCSVTRQGGRYTFGSGTRLTVV.

This clone was recorded a few times. Other DNA variants within this sample encode the same CDR3. The chain recombines TRBV10-3 with TRBJ1-5; D unclear. This CDR3 comprises 15 residues. Trimming took 2 bases from V and 0 from J, leaving 8 bases between them. Per the germline V gene, CDR1 is ENHRY and CDR2 is SYGVKD. The CDR3 is CAISEGRNSNQPQHF. The CDR3 coding sequence is TGTGCCATCAGTGAGGGCAGAAATAGCAATCAGCCCCAGCATTTT.

In DNA form, the CDR3 reads TGTGCCAGTAGTATAGATGCTTCCGCTTATAGCAATCAGCCCCAGCATTTT. It yields the protein CASSIDASAYSNQPQHF. This sequence joins TRBV19 and TRBJ1-5; D is ambiguous. Trimming took 0 bases from V and 0 from J, leaving 12 bases between them. The CDR3 length is 17 residues. Germline loops: CDR1 LNHDA, CDR2 SQIVND (reference sequence).

The rearrangement joins TRBV28 to TRBJ1-3; weak D call: TRBD1 (5 bases). CDR3 length equals 15 residues. The V end was cut by 9 bases, the J end by 0 bases, with 15 bases between. Germline CDR1 is MDHEN and CDR2 is SYDVKM. CDR3 in DNA: TGTGCCAGTCTAACAGGTCCTTTCTCTGGAAACACCATATATTTT. This encodes CASLTGPFSGNTIYF.

This clone was observed a single time. The chain recombines TRBV6-2 or TRBV6-3 with TRBJ2-3, with D tentatively TRBD2 (5 bases). The CDR3 sequence is 17 residues long. V was cut by 3 bases and J by 0 bases, with 16 bases left in between. The germline gives CDR1 MNHEY, CDR2 SVGEGT. In nucleotides, the CDR3 is TGTGCCAGCAGTTATTTGAGGGAGCGTAGGAGCACAGATACGCAGTATTTT. Translated: CASSYLRERRSTDTQYF.

The chain has TRBV28 and TRBJ1-5, with no clear D. CDR3 length: 12 residues. Trimming took off 4 bases at V and 7 bases at J, with 8 bases between the two ends. Germline-derived CDR1 and CDR2 are MDHEN and SYDVKM. The CDR3 region is CASSYGVQPQHF. The CDR3 nucleotides are TGTGCCAGCAGTTACGGGGTCCAGCCCCAGCATTTT.

V and J are TRBV13 and TRBJ2-3; 8 bases agree with TRBD2. The CDR3 is made up of 16 amino acids. The germline V gene encodes CDR1 PRHDT and CDR2 FYEKMQ (reference sequence). J gave up 2 bases and V 4 bases, and 8 bases lay outside the gene matches. CDR3 in amino acids: CASSSLAGLFTDTQYF. For the CDR3, the DNA is TGTGCCAGCAGCTCCTTAGCGGGGCTTTTCACAGATACGCAGTATTTT.

The genes are TRBV2 and TRBJ1-5, with a tentative D call TRBD1 (5 bases). Between the trimmed V and J ends, which lost 3 bases and 4 bases, there was a span of 10 bases. The CDR3 is made up of 14 amino acids. From germline, CDR1 is SNHLY and CDR2 FYNNEI. The CDR3, as DNA: TGTGCCAGCAGTGATCGACAGTCGAATCAGCCCCAGCATTTT. Its translation is CASSDRQSNQPQHF.

The rearrangement uses TRBV7-8 and TRBJ2-6, with D perhaps matching TRBD1 (5 bases). CDR1 is SGHVS and CDR2 is FQNEAQ in the germline V gene. This CDR3 has 15 amino acids. V lost 3 bases, J lost 2 bases, and 8 bases lay in between. This chain's CDR3 is CASSFRVTGANVLTF. CDR3 nucleotides: TGTGCCAGCAGCTTCAGGGTAACTGGGGCCAACGTCCTGACTTTC.

The J gene is TRBJ1-2, the V gene TRBV4-3; D is uncertain. Trimming left V 0 bases short and J 4 bases short, with 6 bases between. The CDR3 runs 13 residues. CDR1 is LGHNA, CDR2 YSLEER, per germline. CDR3 DNA sequence: TGCGCCAGCAGCCAAGACCTGCCCTATGGCTACACCTTC. The encoded protein is CASSQDLPYGYTF.

This chain uses TRBV5-4 with TRBJ1-1, with no clear D. The V and J ends lost 0 bases and 2 bases respectively, with 8 bases between them. Per germline, CDR1 SGHNT and CDR2 YYREEE (reference sequence). The CDR3 has 14 amino acids. The CDR3 DNA reads TGTGCCAGCAGCTTGGATCAGGCTAACACTGAAGCTTTCTTT. It specifies CASSLDQANTEAFF.

The CDR3 loop is CSSTPGGGGPEAFF. The CDR3 DNA is TGCAGCTCCACTCCAGGGGGAGGAGGGCCTGAAGCTTTCTTT. J is TRBJ1-1 and V is TRBV29-1; TRBD1 matches 7 bases. The ends lost 8 bases at V and 6 bases at J; junction bases unmatched: 15. Per the germline V gene, CDR1 is SQVTM and CDR2 is ANQGSEA. The CDR3 extends over 14 amino acids.

This clone was counted a single time. V gene TRBV29-1 combines with J gene TRBJ1-1, with TRBD1 as a possible D gene (5 bases). Germline CDR1 reads SQVTM; CDR2 reads ANQGSEA. The V end lost 0 bases, the J end lost 4 bases, and 15 bases lay between the germline ends. CDR3 length: 15 residues. The CDR3 nucleotides read TGCAGCGTTGAAGACGCCGGGGGATTGACCACTGAAGCTTTCTTT. Translated: CSVEDAGGLTTEAFF.

This chain uses TRBV2 with TRBJ1-1; D is uncertain. The CDR3 runs to 12 residues. Germline CDR1 is SNHLY and CDR2 is FYNNEI. With 5 bases removed from V and 8 bases from J, the gap between germline ends came to 12 bases. The CDR3 DNA is TGTGCCAGCAGTTCCACCCCGCGGGAAGCTTTCTTT. This encodes CASSSTPREAFF.

The gene calls are TRBV6-1 and TRBJ1-2; D may be TRBD1 (6 bases). This CDR3 is built from 14 residues. Trimming shortened V by 3 bases and J by 4 bases, and 12 bases separated the two germline ends. Germline V gives CDR1 MNHNS, CDR2 SASEGT. The CDR3 is CASSEVRTVYGYTF. CDR3 bases: TGTGCCAGCAGTGAGGTACGGACAGTCTATGGCTACACCTTC.

This chain uses TRBV11-2 with TRBJ1-6; D is unclear. This CDR3 is built from 15 residues. Trimming pared 1 base from V and 7 bases from J, leaving 11 bases between. Per the germline V gene, CDR1 is SGHAT and CDR2 is FQNNGV. CDR3 loop: CASSLVGTRNSPLHF. The CDR3 DNA sequence: TGTGCCAGCAGCTTAGTAGGTACTAGAAATTCACCCCTCCACTTT.

The rearrangement uses TRBV3-1 (or the pseudogene TRBV3-2) and TRBJ1-6, with D maybe TRBD1 (5 bases). The CDR3 length is 16 residues. CDR1 is LGHDT, CDR2 YNNKEL, per germline (reference sequence). Trimming took 2 bases from V and 11 from J, leaving 19 bases between them. The CDR3 protein is CASSQTPSAGYAPLHF. The CDR3 coding sequence is TGTGCCAGCAGCCAAACTCCCTCGGCAGGGTATGCACCCCTCCACTTT.